This T cell receptor (beta chain) originates from a study of shared clonotypes between healthy human individuals. Findings and caveats of the study: An anticipated effect of sequencing depth on clonotype sharing among donors was recognized.

Naive CD8 cells were CD45RO-negative, positively selected for CCR7, excluding terminally differentiated effector memory CD45RA+ cells. Every donor, a Caucasian adult, lived in Nashville, Tennessee. The repertoire was sequenced with immunoSEQ multiplex PCR; TCRdb's copy has only in-frame clones and lacks some. The sample includes roughly 2,000,000 clones, approximately 94% of them seen just once. Notes on this clone: Its specificity is unknown.

The receptor was derived from a man aged 18 to 29 in good health. Sequencing was carried out using naive CD8+ T cells sorted from blood.

The CDR3 DNA follows: TGTGCCAGTAGTATCGGGAGCTCCTCCTACAATGAGCAGTTCTTC. Protein product: CASSIGSSSYNEQFF. V gene TRBV19 combines with J gene TRBJ2-1; D is possibly TRBD2 (6 bases). V was cut by 3 bases and J by 0 bases, with 9 bases left in between. CDR1 LNHDA and CDR2 SQIVND come from the germline V gene (reference sequence). CDR3 length equals 15 residues.